This T cell receptor (beta chain) is from a study of OX40 agonist ivuxolimab in advanced cancers. The wider study: Patients received the agonistic anti-OX40 (CD134) antibody ivuxolimab.

Germline CDR1 reads MNHEY; CDR2 reads SVGAGI. CDR3 length equals 12 residues. V was trimmed by 5 bases and J by 6 bases, leaving 11 bases between them. About this clone itself: Its matching antigen is unknown.

The protocol was immunoSEQ multiplex PCR, while the TCRdb copy is restricted to in-frame clones and leaves out a portion. Among tens of thousands of clones, approximately 86% were seen once, and the ten largest hold 6.5%. Study-wide results and caveats: There was clonal expansion of CD4+ and CD8+ blood T cells by week 6 at 0.1 to 3.0 mg/kg.

The chain joins TRBV6-5 to TRBJ2-7, with unresolved D. The specimen was CD4+ or CD8+ T cells sorted from blood, collected in a trial of the OX40 agonist ivuxolimab. The clonotype comes from an adult with an advanced solid tumor such as melanoma, head and neck, liver or kidney cancer. CDR3: CASSRPRSEQYF. The CDR3 DNA sequence: TGTGCCAGCAGTCGACCACGAAGCGAGCAGTACTTC.